This paragraph covers one T cell receptor beta chain sequence. This clonotype occurred a few times. There is no known antigen for this receptor. Base qualities were left out, and no much larger clone turns up one base away. Sequencing used an Illumina HiSeq 1500. The public reads were quality trimmed at Q25 with fastp and then assembled into clones with MiXCR by TCRdb, keeping productive beta chains. Every entry covers one CDR3 protein and lists the most common genes and DNA from its rows. The sample includes around 900,000 distinct CDR3 sequences, with about a third observed a single time. The top ten constitute over 10% of the sample. The CDR1 and CDR2 encoded by the germline V gene (reference sequence) are SEHNR and FQNEAQ. Counted from cysteine to phenylalanine, this CDR3 has 14 amino acids. CDR3 DNA is the only sequence kept; it has 42 bases, read in frame from the first base. Between the V and J ends, shortened by 5 bases and 6 bases respectively, the junction contains 14 bases.

Per the publication, the treatment or condition label means: in vitro stimulation with specific CMV peptide epitopes to enrich CMV-specific T cells. This specimen comes from a study of T cell repertoires in cytomegalovirus infection (dated by TCRdb to between 2018 and 2020). Context from the whole study: Alongside well-studied HLA-B-restricted epitopes, the peptide stimulations were aimed at recently identified HLA-C-restricted CMV epitopes, whose presentation resists viral immunomodulation. Donor HLA type was relevant to the analysis, as public TCR beta signatures indicated carriage of CMV infection together with the matching HLA type.

Broader findings and caveats from the paper: The ex vivo response was dominated by HLA-C-restricted CMV-specific TCR beta clonotypes, and the single most frequent clonotype in two of eight donors was supplied by these HLA-C-restricted clonotypes. In both this cohort and an independent roughly 330-donor cohort, the cumulative frequency of public TCR beta family members distinguished carriers of CMV infection plus the relevant HLA type.

The sample was cultured CD8+ T cells from PBMCs, taken from culture after CMV antigen stimulation. The chain couples TRBV7-9 to TRBJ2-1; perhaps TRBD1 is the D gene, with 7 bases matching. This TCR derives from a human donor in good health (CMV status not recorded). Some clones in this sample may be carry-over from other donors' samples. The CDR3 protein sequence reads: CASSLRDSFNEQFF. The DNA sequence is as follows: TGTGCCAGCAGCCTGCGGGACAGCTTCAATGAGCAGTTCTTC.